The clone carrying this T cell receptor (beta chain) was counted at least ten times. What it recognizes is unknown. This sample stems from a study of early T cells in non-severe SARS-CoV-2 infection. Study-wide findings and caveats: VDJdb-based matching was biased toward anti-spike CD8 responses and missed private and CD4 specificities.

Each cDNA molecule carried a unique molecular identifier. TCRdb passed the 5' RACE reads through MiXCR, listing each CDR3 protein once. Of tens of thousands of distinct CDR3 sequences in the sample, just under 3% were seen once. V shed 3 bases and J shed 4 bases, with 15 bases lying between them. The germline gives CDR1 MGHRA, CDR2 YSYEKL. CDR3 length equals 15 residues. The genes are TRBV4-1 and TRBJ2-5; TRBD1 is a possible D gene (6 bases). This TCR was recovered from an adult who was a healthcare worker with PCR-confirmed SARS-CoV-2 infection or an uninfected control (not recorded which). Sequencing was carried out using whole blood. The DNA for the CDR3 is TGCGCCAGCAGCCATACCCCGACAGGAGGAGAGACCCAGTACTTC. This sequence encodes CASSHTPTGGETQYF.